These T cell receptor beta chains were read from a single sample in a study of T cells after yellow fever vaccination. TCRdb redid the calling of the 5' RACE reads with MiXCR, one entry per CDR3 protein. The sample lists about 240,000 distinct CDR3 sequences; 6.9% were seen once. The sample in question was CD4+ T cells sorted from PBMCs, obtained 15 days after the yellow fever booster vaccination. Receptors were obtained from a man aged 25 to 45 who received the YFV17D yellow fever vaccine. The CDR3 runs from the conserved cysteine through the conserved F or W. D genes are given only for firm matches. A clone size is listed for some rows: how often the clone was seen (once, few, many), or a class if it is expanded.

many | TRBJ2-7 | TRBV29-1 | TRBD2 | CSAGLAGGIYEQYF | TGCAGCGCGGGACTAGCGGGAGGAATCTACGAGCAGTACTTC
- | TRBJ1-1 | TRBV11-2 | - | CASSSLGGGNEAFF | TGTGCCAGCAGCTCCCTGGGCGGCGGGAATGAAGCTTTCTTT
many | TRBJ1-1 | TRBV10-2 | - | CASRVQGQNTEAFF | TGCGCCAGCAGGGTTCAGGGGCAGAACACTGAAGCTTTCTTT
- | TRBJ2-3 | TRBV4-3 | - | CASSLRQHTDTQYF | TGCGCCAGCAGCCTAAGGCAGCACACAGATACGCAGTATTTT
- | TRBJ2-3 | TRBV5-1 | - | CASSQESTDTQYF | TGCGCCAGCAGCCAGGAAAGCACAGATACGCAGTATTTT
- | TRBJ2-1 | TRBV10-3 | - | CAISESSSYNEQFF | TGTGCCATCAGTGAGTCCTCCTCCTACAATGAGCAGTTCTTC
many | TRBJ2-7 | TRBV4-2 | - | CASSQDLSGYYEQYF | TGTGCCAGCAGCCAAGATCTGAGCGGGTACTACGAGCAGTACTTC
many | TRBJ1-6 | TRBV20-1 | - | CSASVGSSYNSPLHF | TGCAGTGCTAGTGTGGGGAGCTCCTATAATTCACCCCTCCACTTT
many | TRBJ2-7 | TRBV12-3/TRBV12-4 | TRBD1 | CASSPGQGFPEQYF | TGTGCCAGCAGCCCGGGACAGGGTTTCCCGGAGCAGTACTTC
- | TRBJ2-5 | TRBV6-1 | - | CASSESPPGATQYF | TGTGCCAGCAGTGAATCCCCCCCGGGGGCTACCCAGTACTTC
many | TRBJ1-1 | TRBV12-3/TRBV12-4 | TRBD1 | CASSLVDRAEAFF | TGTGCCAGCAGCCTGGTGGACAGGGCTGAAGCTTTCTTT
- | TRBJ2-3 | TRBV12-3/TRBV12-4 | TRBD2 | CASSVSGSLDTQYF | TGTGCCAGCAGTGTTAGCGGGAGTTTAGATACGCAGTATTTT
- | TRBJ1-5 | TRBV20-1 | TRBD1 | CSASGTGGSNQPQHF | TGCAGTGCTAGCGGGACAGGGGGGAGCAATCAGCCCCAGCATTTT
- | TRBJ2-3 | TRBV7-2 | - | CASSPNTNTDTQYF | TGTGCCAGCAGCCCCAATACTAACACAGATACGCAGTATTTT
few | TRBJ2-4 | TRBV20-1 | TRBD2 | CSAREKPGLLNIQYF | TGCAGTGCTAGAGAGAAACCGGGACTACTAAACATTCAGTACTTC
- | TRBJ1-2 | TRBV27 | - | CASSFAGQGGYTF | TGTGCCAGCAGTTTTGCCGGCCAGGGAGGCTACACCTTC
- | TRBJ1-3 | TRBV6-5 | - | CASSWSRGDSGNTIYF | TGTGCCAGCAGTTGGTCCAGAGGAGACTCTGGAAACACCATATATTTT
many | TRBJ2-7 | TRBV9 | - | CASSVGTGEQYF | TGTGCCAGCAGCGTAGGAACAGGCGAGCAGTACTTC
- | TRBJ2-5 | TRBV20-1 | - | CSAPLKGRGETQYF | TGCAGTGCTCCCCTCAAAGGCAGGGGCGAGACCCAGTACTTC
many | TRBJ2-7 | TRBV4-1 | - | CASSQDLAGKTYEQYF | TGCGCCAGCAGCCAAGATCTGGCAGGGAAAACCTACGAGCAGTACTTC
- | TRBJ2-1 | TRBV30 | - | CAWRGDSYNEQFF | TGTGCCTGGCGAGGCGACAGCTACAATGAGCAGTTCTTC
few | TRBJ2-2 | TRBV10-2 | TRBD2 | CASRGRGVGELFF | TGCGCCAGCCGGGGGAGGGGAGTCGGGGAGCTGTTTTTT
- | TRBJ1-2 | TRBV19 | - | CASKSDGRRVGGYTF | TGTGCCAGTAAAAGCGACGGGAGGAGGGTCGGTGGCTACACCTTC
many | TRBJ2-7 | TRBV7-2 | - | CASSPRISVAYEQYF | TGTGCCAGCAGCCCTCGGATCTCGGTGGCCTACGAGCAGTACTTC